This T cell receptor (beta chain) was sequenced for a study of naive and memory T cell subsets. In this sample, this clonotype turned up a few times. The CDR3 has 15 amino acids. Germline values: CDR1 MNHEY, CDR2 SMNVEV (reference sequence). V was shortened by 6 bases and J by 6 bases, with 18 bases between the two germline ends. The beta constant-region primer was an equimolar mix of two oligonucleotides covering TRBC1 and TRBC2. TCRdb re-called the UMI-ligation and nested PCR reads through MiXCR, storing one row per CDR3 protein. The sample has approximately 140,000 distinct CDR3 sequences, over 15% seen once.

This rearrangement joins TRBV27 to TRBJ2-1; D might be TRBD2 (5 bases). Sequencing input: naive CD4+ T cells from blood. The clonotype comes from a human donor in good health. The CDR3 DNA sequence: TGTGCCAGCAGACGGTTTTTAGACTATCCCAATGAGCAGTTCTTC. This codes for CASRRFLDYPNEQFF.